Below, 29 T cell receptor beta chains from the same sample are listed, as sequenced in a study of cytomegalovirus exposure and HLA in healthy donors (dated by TCRdb to 2017 to 2019). Libraries came from the immunoSEQ multiplex PCR assay. For the multiplex PCR, a mixture combining 60 forward primers for TCR Vbeta segments and 13 reverse primers for TCR Jbeta segments was used. Here the immuneACCESS table is served through TCRdb, limited to in-frame sequences with V and J called. Missing clones are a known gap in these copies; in checked studies unresolved V genes cover under half, and the rest lacks a known reason. The sample table lists some 150,000 clones, about 60% of them with a count of one. The ten biggest clones cover about 7.1% of the sample. Specimen: PBMCs. The receptors originated from a woman in her fifties or sixties in good health and CMV-seropositive.

Concerning this clone itself: At one end the junction does not follow the germline gene, possibly because of a read error. This chain links TRBV7-7 with TRBJ2-3; 7 bases line up with TRBD1. The CDR3 contains 14 residues. Germline lookup yields CDR1 SSHAT and CDR2 FNYEAQ (reference sequence). The CDR3 DNA reads as TGTGCTAGCAGCACCACAACAGGGGACGATACGCAGTATTTT. This encodes CASSTTTGDDTQYF.

A few counts support this clone. J is TRBJ2-7 and V is TRBV6-5; D is possibly TRBD2 (5 bases). Germline-derived CDR1 and CDR2 are MNHEY and SVGAGI. The CDR3 sequence is 14 residues long. V lost 6 bases, J lost 6 bases, and 18 bases lay in between. The CDR3 here is CASRAQLGPVEQYF. In nucleotides, the CDR3 is TGTGCCAGCAGAGCCCAACTAGGACCCGTCGAGCAGTACTTC.

This rearrangement joins TRBV28 to TRBJ1-2; no reliable D call. CDR1 is MDHEN, CDR2 SYDVKM, per germline. The V and J ends lost 3 bases and 0 bases respectively, with 8 bases between them. The CDR3 length is 14 residues. The CDR3 loop is CASSFNSPNYGYTF. The CDR3 bases are TGTGCCAGCAGTTTTAACAGCCCTAACTATGGCTACACCTTC.

This clone was seen only a few times. The chain carries TRBV7-2 and TRBJ2-1; 9 nucleotides match TRBD2. Germline CDR1 SGHTA, CDR2 FQGNSA. V dropped 1 base and J dropped 7; count of bases not matched to a gene: 5. The CDR3 is made up of 15 amino acids. CDR3 loop: CASSLEAGGGNEQFF. The CDR3 DNA is TGTGCCAGCAGCTTAGAGGCGGGAGGGGGTAATGAGCAGTTCTTC.

V gene TRBV7-3 combines with J gene TRBJ2-3; TRBD2 matches 14 bases. The V gene's germline CDR1 is SGHTA and CDR2 FQGTGA. The CDR3 is made up of 16 amino acids. V gave up 5 bases and J gave up 5 bases; unmatched junction bases: 6. The CDR3 reads CASSMMGLAGEDTQYF. CDR3 nucleotide sequence: TGTGCCAGCAGCATGATGGGACTAGCGGGAGAAGATACGCAGTATTTT.

There are a few counts of this clone. V usage is TRBV9 and J usage is TRBJ2-3, with D maybe TRBD2 (5 bases). The germline gives CDR1 SGDLS, CDR2 YYNGEE. The CDR3 loop spans 14 amino acids. V shed 7 bases and J shed 2 bases, with 14 bases lying between them. CDR3 sequence reads: CASGRGGSTDTQYF. CDR3 nucleotide sequence: TGTGCCAGCGGTCGAGGAGGATCCACAGATACGCAGTATTTT.

This clone was observed a handful of times. This chain connects TRBV28 to TRBJ1-5; D gene ambiguous. Germline lookup yields CDR1 MDHEN and CDR2 SYDVKM. The CDR3 runs 14 residues. The V end lost 10 bases, the J end lost 3 bases, and 16 bases lay between the germline ends. CDR3 in amino acids: CATVRGGSNQPQHF. In DNA, the CDR3 is TGTGCCACGGTCCGGGGTGGTTCCAATCAGCCCCAGCATTTT.

The chain recombines TRBV19 with TRBJ2-4; TRBD1 matches at 9 bases. Germline V gene lookup returns CDR1 LNHDA and CDR2 SQIVND (reference sequence). The trim removed 5 bases at V and 7 bases at J, leaving 6 bases unmatched. The CDR3 totals 14 residues. CDR3 protein: CASSESTGGNIQYF. DNA for the CDR3: TGTGCCAGTAGTGAGTCGACAGGGGGGAACATTCAGTACTTC.

The rearrangement joins TRBV7-2 to TRBJ2-7, with 7 positions matching TRBD2. The ends lost 5 bases at V and 7 bases at J; junction bases unmatched: 11. Per the germline V gene, CDR1 is SGHTA and CDR2 is FQGNSA. CDR3 length: 14 residues. The CDR3 is CASSKRGGTGEQYF. DNA for the CDR3: TGTGCCAGCAGCAAGCGGGGTGGCACAGGAGAGCAGTACTTC.

The chain employs TRBV5-1 and TRBJ1-6; 7 bases are shared with TRBD1. V dropped 0 bases and J dropped 7; count of bases not matched to a gene: 1. Germline CDR1 reads SGHRS; CDR2 reads YFSETQ. There are 14 residues in the CDR3. The CDR3 nucleotides read TGCGCCAGCAGCTTGGGACAGGGCAATTCACCCCTCCACTTT. Residues: CASSLGQGNSPLHF. The full variable domain, in which reference TRBV5-1 and TRBJ1-6 provide the parts outside the CDR3, is KAGVTQTPRYLIKTRGQQVTLSCSPISGHRSVSWYQQTPGQGLQFLFEYFSETQRNKGNFPGRFSGRQFSNSRSEMNVSTLELGDSALYLCASSLGQGNSPLHFGNGTRLTVT.

This rearrangement joins TRBV7-2 to TRBJ2-1; D perhaps matches TRBD2 (6 bases). Germline V CDR1 and CDR2: SGHTA, FQGNSA. This CDR3 is built from 18 residues. Trimming removed 4 bases from V and 3 bases from J, with 22 bases in between. The CDR3: CASSSTNARLGNYNEQFF. For the CDR3, the DNA is TGTGCCAGCAGCTCCACCAATGCCCGACTAGGGAACTACAATGAGCAGTTCTTC.

The rearrangement joins TRBV19 to TRBJ2-4; possibly TRBD1 for D (5 bases). CDR3 length: 14 residues. Germline V CDR1 and CDR2: LNHDA, SQIVND (reference sequence). Trimming took 7 bases from V and 1 from J, leaving 11 bases between them. The CDR3 DNA reads as TGTGCCAGTACCCCAGGGTGGGCCAAAAACATTCAGTACTTC. It specifies CASTPGWAKNIQYF.

This chain connects TRBV7-2 to TRBJ2-3, with 7 nucleotides matching TRBD2. This CDR3 region has 18 residues. Germline assignment: CDR1 SGHTA and CDR2 FQGNSA. Trimming removed 1 base from V and 4 bases from J; junction bases left unmatched: 14. For the CDR3, the DNA is TGTGCCAGCAGCTTAGAGGCTAGACTAGCCCGGAGCCCAGATACGCAGTATTTT. Translated, it gives CASSLEARLARSPDTQYF.

The J gene is TRBJ1-1, the V gene TRBV28, with TRBD1 as a possible D gene (5 bases). CDR1 is MDHEN and CDR2 is SYDVKM in the germline V gene. The CDR3 has 12 amino acids. With 6 bases removed from V and 8 bases from J, the gap between germline ends came to 13 bases. The CDR3 sequence is CASRMGWGEAFF. The CDR3 DNA sequence: TGTGCCAGCAGAATGGGATGGGGCGAAGCTTTCTTT.

The V and J genes are TRBV29-1 and TRBJ2-2; TRBD2 is a possible D gene (6 bases). The germline V gene has CDR1 SQVTM and CDR2 ANQGSEA. The CDR3 runs to 14 residues. Deletions cut 0 bases from V and 7 bases from J, with 12 bases between. The chain's CDR3 is CSVEEEAGIGELFF. The CDR3 region has the DNA TGCAGCGTTGAAGAAGAGGCGGGAATCGGGGAGCTGTTTTTT.

The chain carries TRBV7-3 and TRBJ2-5, with D maybe TRBD1 (7 bases). Germline lookup yields CDR1 SGHTA and CDR2 FQGTGA. This CDR3 has 14 residues. Trimming took off 2 bases at V and 5 bases at J, with 12 bases between the two ends. The CDR3 spells CASSLGGGGETQYF. CDR3 bases: TGTGCCAGCAGCTTAGGAGGGGGCGGTGAGACCCAGTACTTC. The full variable domain, rest sourced from reference TRBV7-3 and TRBJ2-5, is GAGVSQTPSNKVTEKGKYVELRCDPISGHTALYWYRQSLGQGPEFLIYFQGTGAADDSGLPNDRFFAVRPEGSVSTLKIQRTERGDSAVYLCASSLGGGGETQYFGPGTRLLVL.

This chain uses TRBV28 with TRBJ2-7; D might be TRBD1 (6 bases). Looked up from germline, CDR1 is MDHEN and CDR2 is SYDVKM. The CDR3 extends over 15 amino acids. V gave up 7 bases and J gave up 3 bases, with 19 bases separating them. The CDR3 nucleotides are TGTGCCAGCACCCAAAGGCCGACAGGTGTCTACGAGCAGTACTTC. As protein: CASTQRPTGVYEQYF.

The rearrangement links TRBV4-1 to TRBJ1-4, with 9 bases lining up with TRBD1. Germline V gene sequence: CDR1 MGHRA, CDR2 YSYEKL. The CDR3 runs to 15 residues. The J segment lost 4 bases and the V segment lost 4 bases, leaving 4 bases of the junction unmatched. The CDR3 coding sequence is TGCGCCAGCAGCCGCCCGACAGGGGGTAATGAAAAACTGTTTTTT. Protein sequence: CASSRPTGGNEKLFF.

This rearrangement joins TRBV28 to TRBJ2-7, with 13 bases identical to TRBD2. CDR1 is MDHEN and CDR2 is SYDVKM in the germline V gene. The CDR3 totals 16 residues. V lost 4 bases to trimming and J lost 2 bases; unmatched junction nucleotides: 5. The CDR3 sequence: CASSSLLAGGTYEQYF. In DNA, the CDR3 is TGTGCCAGCAGTTCGCTACTAGCGGGAGGGACCTACGAGCAGTACTTC.

This clone was counted only a few times. This rearrangement joins TRBV7-9 to TRBJ1-1; TRBD1 aligns across 8 bases. The CDR3 has 14 residues. The junction had 6 bases not matched to a gene; V was cut back by 5 bases and J by 4 bases. Germline V gene lookup returns CDR1 SEHNR and CDR2 FQNEAQ (reference sequence). CDR3 DNA: TGTGCCAGCAGCGTACAGGGGGTGGGCACTGAAGCTTTCTTT. Protein sequence: CASSVQGVGTEAFF.

V gene TRBV21-1 combines with J gene TRBJ2-7; the D call TRBD1 from the table was never checked on the DNA. TRBV21-1 is a known pseudogene. This CDR3 spans 16 amino acids. The CDR3 sequence is CASSRSPTGTPYEQYF. The CDR3 DNA is TGTGCCAGCAGCAGGAGCCCGACAGGGACCCCCTACGAGCAGTACTTC.

The sample holds a few counts of this clone. The chain combines TRBV7-9 with TRBJ2-5; D is ambiguous. Per the germline V gene, CDR1 is SEHNR and CDR2 is FQNEAQ (reference sequence). This CDR3 is built from 13 residues. Trimming stripped 2 bases from V and 2 bases from J, with 6 bases between. The CDR3: CASSLWQQETQYF. CDR3 DNA: TGTGCCAGCAGCTTATGGCAACAAGAGACCCAGTACTTC.

The genes are TRBV7-2 and TRBJ1-5; no definite D call. Between the trimmed V and J ends, which lost 1 base and 0 bases, there was a span of 7 bases. Germline V gene sequence: CDR1 SGHTA, CDR2 FQGNSA. This CDR3 is built from 15 residues. CDR3 bases: TGTGCCAGCAGCTTAGACTCGAGTAGCAATCAGCCCCAGCATTTT. This codes for CASSLDSSSNQPQHF. The whole variable domain, filled in from reference TRBV7-2 and TRBJ1-5, reads GAGVSQSPSNKVTEKGKDVELRCDPISGHTALYWYRQSLGQGLEFLIYFQGNSAPDKSGLPSDRFSAERTGGSVSTLTIQRTQQEDSAVYLCASSLDSSSNQPQHFGDGTRLSIL.

The J gene is TRBJ2-5, the V gene TRBV7-2; 15 bases align to TRBD2. The germline CDR1 and CDR2 sequences are SGHTA and FQGNSA. There are 17 residues in the CDR3. Unmatched junction bases numbered 4, after V lost 1 base and J lost 4 bases. The CDR3 here is CASSLEGLAGGGETQYF. In DNA, the CDR3 is TGTGCCAGCAGCTTAGAAGGACTAGCGGGGGGGGGAGAGACCCAGTACTTC.

The chain carries TRBV28 and TRBJ2-7; 9 bases are shared with TRBD2. Germline trimming cut 1 base from V and 2 bases from J; bases unmatched to any gene: 3. The V gene's germline CDR1 is MDHEN and CDR2 SYDVKM. The CDR3 is 15 amino acids. In DNA, the CDR3 is TGTGCCAGCAGTTTATTTGGCGGGAGGGCCTACGAGCAGTACTTC. It specifies CASSLFGGRAYEQYF.

The rearrangement links TRBV18 to TRBJ1-2; 8 bases are shared with TRBD1. CDR1 KGHSH and CDR2 LQKENI come from the germline V gene. The CDR3 spans 16 residues. V gave up 1 base and J gave up 2 bases; unmatched junction bases: 6. DNA for the CDR3: TGTGCCAGCTCACCACTCTCTCCAGGGGGCAACTATGGCTACACCTTC. Translated: CASSPLSPGGNYGYTF.

The chain uses TRBV5-1 and TRBJ1-5; unclear D gene. V was cut by 1 base and J by 3 bases, with 11 bases left in between. The CDR3 extends over 15 amino acids. Germline CDR1 is SGHRS and CDR2 is YFSETQ. CDR3 sequence reads: CASSLRPGHNQPQHF. CDR3 DNA: TGCGCCAGCAGCTTGCGGCCAGGCCACAATCAGCCCCAGCATTTT. The complete variable domain, with remaining parts taken from reference TRBV5-1 and TRBJ1-5, reads KAGVTQTPRYLIKTRGQQVTLSCSPISGHRSVSWYQQTPGQGLQFLFEYFSETQRNKGNFPGRFSGRQFSNSRSEMNVSTLELGDSALYLCASSLRPGHNQPQHFGDGTRLSIL.

The rearrangement links TRBV28 to TRBJ2-5; D perhaps matches TRBD1 (5 bases). Germline V gene data show CDR1 as MDHEN and CDR2 as SYDVKM. This CDR3 has 15 amino acids. Trimming left V 6 bases short and J 4 bases short, with 18 bases between. DNA for the CDR3: TGTGCCAGCAGCGATATAAATCAGGGTCGAGAGACCCAGTACTTC. Encoded protein: CASSDINQGRETQYF.

This clone occurred a few times. The chain employs TRBV7-3 and TRBJ2-3; TRBD2 aligns across 9 bases. The V gene end was trimmed by 3 bases and the J gene end by 5 bases; junction bases not matched to a gene: 6. This CDR3 comprises 15 residues. In germline, CDR1 is SGHTA, CDR2 FQGTGA. The CDR3 sequence: CASSFSGSQRDTQYF. CDR3 coding DNA: TGTGCCAGCAGCTTTAGCGGGAGCCAGCGAGATACGCAGTATTTT.